This T cell receptor beta chain comes out of a study of shared clonotypes between healthy human individuals. Study at large: The cohort comprised a couple of women and a few men. Their ages spanned 18 to 49 years. Every donor yielded three CD4 naive, three CD4 memory, two CD8 naive and one CD8 memory plate.

Germline V gene data show CDR1 as SGHTS and CDR2 as YDEGEE. The CDR3 runs 15 residues. V dropped 4 bases and J dropped 3 bases, with 14 bases sitting between them. Produced via immunoSEQ multiplex PCR; TCRdb's table is partial and in-frame only. The table has some 650,000 clones, roughly 97% seen once; the top ten hold roughly 0.055%. Concerning this clone: Its antigen is as yet unknown.

Findings of the study overall: Rarefaction gave evidence that sorted-subset sequencing remained incomplete despite large depth.

The genes are TRBV5-8 and TRBJ1-5; D ambiguous. The receptor's source is a woman aged 25 to 39 in good health. Sequenced: naive CD4+ T cells sorted from blood. Noted subset: CD45RA+ positively selected. CDR3 in DNA: TGTGCCAGCAGCGGGCGGGGAGTGTTCAATCAGCCCCAGCATTTT. Amino acids: CASSGRGVFNQPQHF.